The rows below give T cell receptor beta chains drawn from one sample of a study of cytomegalovirus exposure and HLA in healthy donors. Clones were read by immunoSEQ multiplex PCR, and TCRdb kept only the in-frame ones, dropping some. Here the sample spans fewer than 100,000 clones, 69% being singletons. The material sequenced was PBMCs. These receptors were collected from a female donor in good health and CMV-seronegative. Each CDR3 is given with its conserved first and last residue. Fields, in order: CDR3 DNA, CDR3 protein, J gene, V gene, clone size, D gene. A D gene is named only where the DNA matches it firmly. The size entry is marked missing in some rows and otherwise reads once, few, many or a size class.

CDR3 DNA: TGTGCCAGCAGTCCACGACAGCAACCCTATGGCTACACCTTC; CDR3 protein: CASSPRQQPYGYTF; J gene: TRBJ1-2; V gene: TRBV11-2; clone size: .; D gene: .
CDR3 DNA: TGCGCCAGCAGCGGAACAGGGCCGGATACGCAGTATTTT; CDR3 protein: CASSGTGPDTQYF; J gene: TRBJ2-3; V gene: TRBV5-1; clone size: .; D gene: .
CDR3 DNA: TGTGCCAGCAGCTTGTTAACAGAGTTAAATCAGCCCCAGCATTTT; CDR3 protein: CASSLLTELNQPQHF; J gene: TRBJ1-5; V gene: TRBV5-6; clone size: .; D gene: .
CDR3 DNA: TGCGCCAGCAGCTTGGGTGGACAGGGGACCTACGAGCAGTACTTC; CDR3 protein: CASSLGGQGTYEQYF; J gene: TRBJ2-7; V gene: TRBV5-1; clone size: .; D gene: TRBD1
CDR3 DNA: TGTGCCAGCAGTGAGGCCAGGGTGAAAGCTTTCTTT; CDR3 protein: CASSEARVKAFF; J gene: TRBJ1-1; V gene: TRBV2; clone size: .; D gene: .
CDR3 DNA: TGTGCCAGCAGCCTCCGTCGGCTAGCGGGGGGGGTTAGCACAGATACGCAGTATTTT; CDR3 protein: CASSLRRLAGGVSTDTQYF; J gene: TRBJ2-3; V gene: TRBV11-2; clone size: .; D gene: TRBD2
CDR3 DNA: TGTGCCAGCTCCTTGGGGACTAGCTACTACAATGAGCAGTTCTTC; CDR3 protein: CASSLGTSYYNEQFF; J gene: TRBJ2-1; V gene: TRBV11-3; clone size: once; D gene: TRBD2
CDR3 DNA: TGCAGCGTTGAAAGGGCAGGGGGCGGGCAAAATGAAGCTTTCTTT; CDR3 protein: CSVERAGGGQNEAFF; J gene: TRBJ1-1; V gene: TRBV29-1; clone size: .; D gene: TRBD1
CDR3 DNA: TGCGCCAGCACGGCACGGGGGAGGGAGACCCAGTACTTC; CDR3 protein: CASTARGRETQYF; J gene: TRBJ2-5; V gene: TRBV5-1; clone size: .; D gene: .
CDR3 DNA: TGTGCCAGCAGCGATCAGGGGGGCCTTAACACCGGGGAGCTGTTTTTT; CDR3 protein: CASSDQGGLNTGELFF; J gene: TRBJ2-2; V gene: TRBV5-6; clone size: .; D gene: .
CDR3 DNA: TGCGCCAGCAGCTTGGTGTCAGGGGGCCTTGACACTGAAGCTTTCTTT; CDR3 protein: CASSLVSGGLDTEAFF; J gene: TRBJ1-1; V gene: TRBV5-1; clone size: few; D gene: TRBD1
CDR3 DNA: TGCGCCAGCAGCCAAGATGAGGGCTTAGATACGCAGTATTTT; CDR3 protein: CASSQDEGLDTQYF; J gene: TRBJ2-3; V gene: TRBV4-1; clone size: .; D gene: .
CDR3 DNA: TGTGCCAGCAGCTTCAGCGGGGGGCCTTATAATGAGCAGTTCTTC; CDR3 protein: CASSFSGGPYNEQFF; J gene: TRBJ2-1; V gene: TRBV7-2; clone size: .; D gene: TRBD2
CDR3 DNA: TGTGCCAGCAGCTCGGGACTAGCGGTCTACGAGCAGTACTTC; CDR3 protein: CASSSGLAVYEQYF; J gene: TRBJ2-7; V gene: TRBV7-9; clone size: .; D gene: TRBD2
CDR3 DNA: TGTGCCAGCAGTTACTCGATGGGGGGAAACACTGAAGCTTTCTTT; CDR3 protein: CASSYSMGGNTEAFF; J gene: TRBJ1-1; V gene: TRBV6-5; clone size: .; D gene: .
CDR3 DNA: TGTGCCAGCAGCTTAGGTTTCAGGACAGATCTTTTCAGCTATGGCTACACCTTC; CDR3 protein: CASSLGFRTDLFSYGYTF; J gene: TRBJ1-2; V gene: TRBV7-9; clone size: .; D gene: .
CDR3 DNA: TGTGCCTGGACCCGAGGACAGGGACAAGAGACCCAGTACTTC; CDR3 protein: CAWTRGQGQETQYF; J gene: TRBJ2-5; V gene: TRBV30; clone size: few; D gene: TRBD1
CDR3 DNA: TGTGCCAGCAGTTTTAACAGGCAGGAGACCCAGTACTTC; CDR3 protein: CASSFNRQETQYF; J gene: TRBJ2-5; V gene: TRBV27; clone size: few; D gene: .
CDR3 DNA: TGCGCCAGCAGCCAAAGTCAGTTCGTCCCCTATGGCTACACCTTC; CDR3 protein: CASSQSQFVPYGYTF; J gene: TRBJ1-2; V gene: TRBV4-1; clone size: .; D gene: .
CDR3 DNA: TGCGCCAGCAGCTTTGGCGGGAGAGAGACCCAGTACTTC; CDR3 protein: CASSFGGRETQYF; J gene: TRBJ2-5; V gene: TRBV5-1; clone size: .; D gene: TRBD2
CDR3 DNA: TGTGCCACCAGCAGAGATAGGGGTCAAGAGGCTTTCTTT; CDR3 protein: CATSRDRGQEAFF; J gene: TRBJ1-1; V gene: TRBV15; clone size: .; D gene: .
CDR3 DNA: TGTGCCAGCAGCTTTTCACGGGAAAAACTGTTTTTT; CDR3 protein: CASSFSREKLFF; J gene: TRBJ1-4; V gene: TRBV5-6; clone size: .; D gene: .
CDR3 DNA: TGCGCCAGCAGCTTCCGGACAGGGGGGACTGAAGCTTTCTTT; CDR3 protein: CASSFRTGGTEAFF; J gene: TRBJ1-1; V gene: TRBV5-1; clone size: .; D gene: TRBD1
CDR3 DNA: TGCGCCAGCAGCTCCTCAGCGGCAGATACGCAGTATTTT; CDR3 protein: CASSSSAADTQYF; J gene: TRBJ2-3; V gene: TRBV5-1; clone size: .; D gene: .
CDR3 DNA: TGTGCCAGCAGTTCAACGAGGGACTATGGCTACACCTTC; CDR3 protein: CASSSTRDYGYTF; J gene: TRBJ1-2; V gene: TRBV6-6; clone size: .; D gene: .
CDR3 DNA: TGTGCCTTGGATCCACCAATTACAGGGAGATGGGACGAGCAGTACTTC; CDR3 protein: CALDPPITGRWDEQYF; J gene: TRBJ2-7; V gene: TRBV30; clone size: .; D gene: .
CDR3 DNA: TGTGCCTGGAGTCCGGACAGTGGGGAAAAACTGTTTTTT; CDR3 protein: CAWSPDSGEKLFF; J gene: TRBJ1-4; V gene: TRBV30; clone size: few; D gene: .
CDR3 DNA: TGTGCCAGCGGATGGGGGGGGATTTCGCCCACAGATACGCAGTATTTT; CDR3 protein: CASGWGGISPTDTQYF; J gene: TRBJ2-3; V gene: TRBV2; clone size: .; D gene: TRBD2
CDR3 DNA: TGTGCCAGCAGCTTGGCCGGGGGCAGGGGGCGAGGAGGCTACACCTTC; CDR3 protein: CASSLAGGRGRGGYTF; J gene: TRBJ1-2; V gene: TRBV5-4; clone size: .; D gene: TRBD1
CDR3 DNA: TGTGCCAGCAGTTTTCTGGTTATTGGTACAGGGGACGGCAGACCCAACTATGGCTACACCTTC; CDR3 protein: CASSFLVIGTGDGRPNYGYTF; J gene: TRBJ1-2; V gene: TRBV27; clone size: .; D gene: TRBD1
CDR3 DNA: TGTGCCAGCAGTTACCGCGGATCTTACGAGCAGTACTTC; CDR3 protein: CASSYRGSYEQYF; J gene: TRBJ2-7; V gene: TRBV6-6; clone size: .; D gene: .
CDR3 DNA: TGTGCCAGCTCACCAGACAGAGGCTACACCTTC; CDR3 protein: CASSPDRGYTF; J gene: TRBJ1-2; V gene: TRBV18; clone size: .; D gene: .
CDR3 DNA: TGCGCCAGCAGCTTGGGGGCAGACAATGAGCAGTTCTTC; CDR3 protein: CASSLGADNEQFF; J gene: TRBJ2-1; V gene: TRBV5-1; clone size: .; D gene: .
CDR3 DNA: TGTGCCAGCAGCCCCGGGACAGGGGGCTTCAATGAGCAGTTCTTC; CDR3 protein: CASSPGTGGFNEQFF; J gene: TRBJ2-1; V gene: TRBV7-6; clone size: .; D gene: TRBD1
CDR3 DNA: TGTGCCAGCAGTCTCCGTGGAGGAGGCTACACCTTC; CDR3 protein: CASSLRGGGYTF; J gene: TRBJ1-2; V gene: TRBV27; clone size: .; D gene: .
CDR3 DNA: TGTGCCAGTAGTCCCCCTTGGACAGGTGGCTACAATGAGCAGTTCTTC; CDR3 protein: CASSPPWTGGYNEQFF; J gene: TRBJ2-1; V gene: TRBV19; clone size: .; D gene: TRBD1
CDR3 DNA: TGTGCCAGCAGTCGGACAGGGTCCACCGGGGAGCTGTTTTTT; CDR3 protein: CASSRTGSTGELFF; J gene: TRBJ2-2; V gene: TRBV6-5; clone size: few; D gene: TRBD1
CDR3 DNA: TGTGCCAGCAGCTTAGCACCGGGTCCTCCTGAAGCTTTCTTT; CDR3 protein: CASSLAPGPPEAFF; J gene: TRBJ1-1; V gene: TRBV7-9; clone size: .; D gene: .
CDR3 DNA: TGTGCCAGCAGGCCTGACAACGCGGGGGCCAACGTCCTGACTTTC; CDR3 protein: CASRPDNAGANVLTF; J gene: TRBJ2-6; V gene: TRBV6-5; clone size: .; D gene: .
CDR3 DNA: TGTGCCAGCAGCTTTAACCCGGACAGGGCGCAGCCCCAGCATTTT; CDR3 protein: CASSFNPDRAQPQHF; J gene: TRBJ1-5; V gene: TRBV7-2; clone size: few; D gene: TRBD1
CDR3 DNA: TGTGCCACCTCAGGGGGCAATCAGCCCCAGCATTTT; CDR3 protein: CATSGGNQPQHF; J gene: TRBJ1-5; V gene: TRBV10-3; clone size: few; D gene: .